The next 10 T cell receptor beta chains were all read from a single sample in a study of cytomegalovirus exposure and HLA in healthy donors. Amplification used 60 Vbeta primers and 13 Jbeta primers. This table comes from immunoSEQ multiplex PCR, and its TCRdb copy is limited to in-frame clones, with some not included. The sample records fewer than 150,000 clones, 70% to 80% being singletons. Sequencing used PBMCs. Receptors were obtained from a man between 18 and 35 years old in good health and CMV-seronegative.

The V and J genes are TRBV6-1 and TRBJ2-5, with 7 bases aligning to TRBD2. The CDR3 runs 13 residues. V shed 1 base, J shed 11 bases, and the junction held 7 bases outside the gene matches. Germline V CDR1 and CDR2: MNHNS, SASEGT. The CDR3 region has the DNA TGTGCCAGCAGTGAAGGGGCCGCAGCGGGGCAGTACTTC. Protein: CASSEGAAAGQYF.

This sequence joins TRBV19 and TRBJ1-2, with 10 positions matching TRBD1. Per the germline V gene, CDR1 is LNHDA and CDR2 is SQIVND (reference sequence). V gave up 5 bases and J gave up 6 bases; unmatched junction bases: 6. This CDR3 region has 14 residues. CDR3 coding DNA: TGTGCCAGTAGTTTTGGACAGGGGGTGGATGGCTACACCTTC. This encodes CASSFGQGVDGYTF.

The chain recombines TRBV18 with TRBJ2-7; 12 nucleotides match TRBD2. The CDR3 is 14 residues long. After removal of 3 bases from V and 3 bases from J, the junction contained 0 bases not matched to a gene. Germline CDR1 is KGHSH and CDR2 is LQKENI. In DNA form, the CDR3 reads TGTGCCAGCTCACCGACTAGCGGGAGCTACGAGCAGTACTTC. This sequence encodes CASSPTSGSYEQYF.

This rearrangement joins TRBV9 to TRBJ1-4; a weak D match, TRBD1 (5 bases). The CDR3 has 15 residues. Germline CDR1 and CDR2: SGDLS and YYNGEE. Trimming took 0 bases from V and 5 from J, leaving 11 bases between them. The CDR3 nucleotides are TGTGCCAGCAGCGTAGATCAGGGAACCAATGAAAAACTGTTTTTT. Translating it yields CASSVDQGTNEKLFF.

As DNA, the CDR3 is TGCGCCAGCAGTCGGCAATTCTACGAGCAGTACTTC. Translation gives CASSRQFYEQYF. This chain links TRBV23-1 with TRBJ2-7, with unresolved D. TRBV23-1 is designated an ORF whose function remains uncertain. This CDR3 region has 12 residues. Trimming removed 4 bases from V and 3 bases from J, with 7 bases in between.

This clone was found once. The rearrangement uses TRBV9 and TRBJ2-2; the match to TRBD2 covers 12 bases. The CDR3 covers 19 residues. The junction had 11 bases not matched to a gene; V was cut back by 0 bases and J by 5 bases. Germline V lookup: CDR1 SGDLS, CDR2 YYNGEE. The CDR3 here is CASSVAFLAGGPRTGELFF. The CDR3 DNA follows: TGTGCCAGCAGCGTAGCCTTTCTAGCGGGAGGGCCGAGAACCGGGGAGCTGTTTTTT.

This clone appeared once. J is TRBJ2-7 and V is TRBV13; 8 nucleotides line up with TRBD1. Trimming cost V 5 bases and J 3 bases; bases outside gene matches: 3. This CDR3 comprises 13 residues. The V gene's germline CDR1 is PRHDT and CDR2 FYEKMQ (reference sequence). CDR3 amino acids: CASSHDRGYEQYF. In DNA, the CDR3 is TGTGCCAGCAGCCACGACAGGGGCTACGAGCAGTACTTC.

The chain has TRBV30 and TRBJ2-3, with D maybe TRBD1 (5 bases). Trimming took off 6 bases at V and 3 bases at J, with 16 bases between the two ends. Germline CDR1 reads GTSNPN; CDR2 reads SVGIG (reference sequence). The CDR3 is 14 amino acids. The CDR3 nucleotides are TGTGCCTGCCGACAGATCACCTTTACAGATACGCAGTATTTT. The encoded protein is CACRQITFTDTQYF.

V gene TRBV15 combines with J gene TRBJ2-1; D is ambiguous. The CDR3 loop spans 13 amino acids. V was trimmed by 0 bases and J by 9 bases, leaving 9 bases between them. Germline CDR1 LNHNV, CDR2 YYDKDF (reference sequence). The CDR3 sequence is CATSRDSRGEQFF. CDR3 DNA: TGTGCCACCAGCAGAGATTCGCGCGGTGAGCAGTTCTTC.

The chain recombines TRBV6-5 with TRBJ2-5; 7 nucleotides align to TRBD1. Germline V CDR1 and CDR2: MNHEY, SVGAGI. V lost 4 bases and J lost 6; bases outside the gene matches: 11. The CDR3 runs to 15 residues. The CDR3 protein is CASSSLRQGEKTQYF. The CDR3 DNA follows: TGTGCCAGCAGTTCCCTCCGGCAGGGGGAAAAGACCCAGTACTTC.